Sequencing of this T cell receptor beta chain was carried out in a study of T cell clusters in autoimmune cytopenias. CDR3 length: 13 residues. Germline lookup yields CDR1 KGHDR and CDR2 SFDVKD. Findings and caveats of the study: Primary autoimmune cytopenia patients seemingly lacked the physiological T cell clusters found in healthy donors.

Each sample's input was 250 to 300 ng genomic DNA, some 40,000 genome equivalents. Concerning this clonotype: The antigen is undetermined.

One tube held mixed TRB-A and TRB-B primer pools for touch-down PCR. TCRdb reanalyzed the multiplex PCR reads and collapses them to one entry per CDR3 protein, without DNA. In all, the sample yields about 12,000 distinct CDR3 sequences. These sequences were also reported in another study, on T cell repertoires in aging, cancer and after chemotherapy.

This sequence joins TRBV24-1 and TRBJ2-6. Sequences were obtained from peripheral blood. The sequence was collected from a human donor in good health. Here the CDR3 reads CATSDPGPNVLTF.